This T cell receptor beta chain was captured by sequencing in a study of blood T cells in healthy people across ages (dated by TCRdb to about 2015). Notes on the research overall: In model experiments, template switching captured about one uniquely barcoded TCR beta cDNA molecule for every two T cells. Donors were grouped into four age groups: young (average roughly 16 years), middle-aged (39), aged (around 62) and long-lived (about 90). To avoid experimental bias, donors of different ages were distributed randomly across sequencing lanes. Two additional independent replicas of 1 million unique cDNA reads from the same blood draw were analyzed for two donors (one aged 18 to 29 and one aged 80 or older). To track age-related changes in TCR beta repertoire diversity, the study relied on deep sequencing normalized with unique cDNA molecular identifiers. Overall study outcomes, separate from this receptor: Because profiling used bulk unsorted PBMCs, naive and antigen-experienced compartments could not be compared conclusively. Total diversity estimates from one million sequenced T cells were considered lower bounds and underestimates. As age increased, observed TCR beta diversity per million T cells dropped in a roughly linear way, and a significant reduction was already evident by age 40. A strong correlation was found between observed TCR beta diversity and the percentage of naive T cells measured by flow cytometry. Compared with the aged group, the long-lived group had more naive CD4+ T cells, fewer expanded clones and increased TCR diversity, suggesting age selection. The CMV infection status of donors was not known, potentially confounding age-related changes in expanded clonotypes.

This clonotype has ten or more counts. Its cognate antigen has yet to be identified. Base qualities are not provided; no much larger clone lies one nucleotide away. Libraries were constructed by 5' RACE. Sequenced using an Illumina HiSeq 2500. The second PCR ran for about 6 to 11 cycles and used a J-beta primer mix along with a sample-barcoded 5' primer. Each TCR beta cDNA molecule received a unique molecular identifier from a template-switch 5' adaptor carrying 12 random nucleotides. Each sample yielded at least 3 million CDR3-containing paired-end reads. The Mint cDNA synthesis kit, primed by a TRBC-specific oligonucleotide, was used to synthesize first-strand cDNA from all RNA. After uracil-DNA glycosylase treatment, a first 18-cycle PCR used universal primers M1SS and BC2_uni_R on all cDNA. The authors processed their data as follows. For normalization, 1 million high-quality reads were randomly selected from each sample, with every read carrying a distinct molecular identifier. Reads sharing molecular identifiers were discarded rather than binned into consensus sequences. MiTCR, set to a Q25 quality threshold and the strictest error-elimination algorithm, was used for CDR3 identification, clonotype clustering and error correction. A nonparametric unseen species model with Euler transformation was used to estimate a lower bound on total TCR beta diversity. TCRdb reanalyzed the raw reads on its own, using fastp at Q25 for trimming and MiXCR for clone calling, and kept in-frame beta chains. CDR3 protein duplicates are merged, each entry listing the most common genes and DNA. The V and J calls, along with clone size, are taken from TCRdb and not from the paper's own processing. The sample table contains some 710,000 distinct CDR3 sequences; only one count was recorded for roughly 46% of them. The biggest ten clones account for roughly 18% of the sample.

The junction carries 15 bases between V and J, which are trimmed by 6 bases and 1 base respectively. CDR1 and CDR2 (LNHDA, SQIVND) derive from the germline V gene (reference sequence). The CDR3 goes from the cysteine to the phenylalanine over 15 residues. Only the CDR3 portion is preserved as DNA: 45 bases, with reading frame beginning at the first base. The 40 or so donors, aged about 6 to 90 years, were systemically healthy Caucasian individuals from Russia. Ten milliliters of peripheral blood were drawn from each donor into EDTA-treated Vacutainer tubes. Ficoll-Paque density-gradient centrifugation was used to isolate PBMCs, with at least 6 million obtained per sample. Trizol reagent was used to extract total RNA from the PBMCs, yielding at least 5 micrograms per sample. The percentages of naive CD45RAhigh/CD27high T cells were determined by flow cytometry on a PBMC aliquot from every donor.

This TCR was recovered from a man older than 75 in good health. The sequence is built from TRBV19 and TRBJ1-1; possibly the D gene is TRBD1, per 5 matching bases. Sequenced material: blood. Here is the DNA: TGTGCCAGTAGACACCCGGGGGTGTCGAACACTGAAGCTTTCTTT. The translation is CASRHPGVSNTEAFF.